The clone carrying this T cell receptor (beta chain) was detected a few times. Its antigen is still unknown. These data originate in a study of spatial heterogeneity in lung cancer. CDR1 MNHEY and CDR2 SVGEGT come from the germline V gene. J lost 1 base, V lost 8 bases, and 4 bases had no gene match. The CDR3 spans 13 residues. As to time point: sample taken at primary tumor resection. Unsorted whole RNA of tumor, nontumor lung or frozen PBMC was sequenced. TCRdb independently ran MiXCR on the 5' RACE reads; one entry per CDR3 protein. The sample carries about 82,000 distinct CDR3 sequences, 10% to 15% recorded once. Points from the study as a whole: TCRs found ubiquitously expanded in tumor appeared in blood more at resection than at follow-up.

Material: PBMCs, obtained at surgery. This sequence joins TRBV6-2 or TRBV6-3 and TRBJ1-1, with 7 bases that match TRBD1. The sequence was obtained from a male donor with early-stage non-small cell lung cancer. The CDR3 protein is CASGDRANTEAFF. The CDR3 coding sequence is TGTGCCAGCGGCGACAGGGCGAACACTGAAGCTTTCTTT.